This T cell receptor (beta chain) was observed in a study of Tregs in tolerant kidney transplant recipients. Study-wide findings and caveats: Biological reproducibility was not directly addressed in this study.

Points on this clone: Its antigen is unidentified.

Sequencing was performed with immunoSEQ multiplex PCR; in TCRdb, only in-frame clones are kept and a portion is missing. The repertoire holds approximately 30,000 clones, 82% seen once, with 2% to 2.5% in the top ten. This clonotype originated in a human donor in good health. Sequencing was done on a sample of Tregs from blood cultured with allogeneic cells.

In DNA, the CDR3 is TGTGCCAGCAGTTCCAGCGGGAGTAAAAGGGATACGCAGTATTTT. It is translated as CASSSSGSKRDTQYF. This chain uses TRBV6-6 with TRBJ2-3; 8 nucleotides line up with TRBD2. V lost 4 bases and J lost 6; bases outside the gene matches: 9. The CDR3 contains 15 residues. Germline CDR1 and CDR2: MNHNY and SVGAGI (reference sequence).